This entry lists 19 T cell receptor beta chains sequenced from one sample in a study of T-cell memory formation after mild COVID-19. MiXCR, run by TCRdb on the 5' RACE reads, gives a single entry per CDR3 protein. The sample comprises roughly 190,000 distinct CDR3 sequences, 15% to 20% of which are singletons, and 2.4% rests with the top ten. The specimen was PBMCs or a T cell subset sorted from them (not recorded which). The receptors derive from an adult woman who had mild COVID-19 (a few samples of this study predate the infection). Cell type and time point are not known.

Only a few counts were recorded for this clonotype. The rearrangement links TRBV11-2 to TRBJ2-3; 9 nucleotides agree with TRBD1. This CDR3 has 15 amino acids. The ends lost 3 bases at V and 0 bases at J; junction bases unmatched: 1. Per the germline V gene, CDR1 is SGHAT and CDR2 is FQNNGV. The chain's CDR3 is CASSFGTGSTDTQYF. CDR3 nucleotide sequence: TGTGCCAGCAGCTTCGGGACAGGGAGCACAGATACGCAGTATTTT.

This clonotype was counted ten times or more. The genes are TRBV7-7 and TRBJ2-2; maybe TRBD1 (6 bases). This CDR3 has 15 amino acids. Germline CDR1 reads SSHAT; CDR2 reads FNYEAQ (reference sequence). The germline V and J ends were trimmed by 4 bases and 1 base, with 10 bases remaining between them. This CDR3 reads CASSSGTRNTGELFF. CDR3 nucleotides: TGTGCCAGCAGCTCGGGGACACGGAACACCGGGGAGCTGTTTTTT.

In this sample, this clonotype turned up a few times. The J gene is TRBJ2-5, the V gene TRBV12-3 or TRBV12-4; D could derive from TRBD1 or TRBD2 (5 bases each). The V and J ends lost 6 bases and 4 bases respectively, with 9 bases between them. The CDR3 runs to 12 residues. CDR3 nucleotide sequence: TGTGCCAGCAGACTGAGGGGAGAGACCCAGTACTTC. It codes for CASRLRGETQYF.

The chain couples TRBV7-9 to TRBJ2-7, with D maybe TRBD1 (6 bases). Per the germline V gene, CDR1 is SEHNR and CDR2 is FQNEAQ (reference sequence). Trimming pared 2 bases from V and 2 bases from J, leaving 13 bases between. CDR3 length: 15 residues. The CDR3 sequence is CASSLTQGPTYEQYF. In nucleotides, the CDR3 is TGTGCCAGCAGCTTAACGCAGGGGCCCACCTACGAGCAGTACTTC.

The chain combines TRBV7-2 with TRBJ2-5; 9 bases agree with TRBD1. V gave up 2 bases and J gave up 6 bases; unmatched junction bases: 7. The CDR3 length is 15 residues. CDR1 and CDR2 (germline): SGHTA, FQGNSA. CDR3 residues: CASSLTGTGTQTQYF. The CDR3 bases are TGTGCCAGCAGCTTAACCGGGACAGGGACGCAGACCCAGTACTTC.

This clonotype was counted only a few times. This sequence joins TRBV27 and TRBJ2-1, with D possibly being TRBD1 or TRBD2 (6 bases each). V gave up 10 bases and J gave up 4 bases, with 17 bases separating them. CDR1 is MNHEY, CDR2 SMNVEV, per germline (reference sequence). The CDR3 loop spans 14 amino acids. The CDR3 loop is CATRSGGRYNEQFF. The CDR3 DNA reads as TGTGCCACCAGGAGTGGGGGGCGTTACAATGAGCAGTTCTTC.

This clonotype was seen a handful of times. The chain joins TRBV5-1 to TRBJ2-6; tentative D call: TRBD1 (6 bases). Per germline, CDR1 SGHRS and CDR2 YFSETQ. The CDR3 has 15 residues. Trimming stripped 2 bases from V and 4 bases from J, with 10 bases between. CDR3 DNA: TGCGCCAGCAGCTTACAGGGCTACGGGGCCAACGTCCTGACTTTC. Translating it yields CASSLQGYGANVLTF.

A few counts support this clonotype. The gene calls are TRBV12-3 or TRBV12-4 and TRBJ1-1; possibly TRBD1 for D (5 bases). The CDR3 spans 13 residues. V dropped 6 bases and J dropped 3 bases, with 11 bases sitting between them. The CDR3 loop is CASSPPGDTEAFF. The CDR3 DNA sequence: TGTGCCAGCAGCCCTCCGGGGGACACTGAAGCTTTCTTT.

V and J are TRBV7-2 and TRBJ2-3; 7 bases match TRBD2. V lost 1 base and J lost 11; bases outside the gene matches: 15. The CDR3 consists of 16 residues. Germline V gene lookup returns CDR1 SGHTA and CDR2 FQGNSA. The chain's CDR3 is CASSLGGSVWEGLQYF. In DNA, the CDR3 is TGTGCCAGCAGCTTAGGGGGGAGTGTCTGGGAGGGGTTGCAGTATTTT. Supplemented by reference TRBV7-2 and TRBJ2-3, the full variable domain reads GAGVSQSPSNKVTEKGKDVELRCDPISGHTALYWYRQSLGQGLEFLIYFQGNSAPDKSGLPSDRFSAERTGGSVSTLTIQRTQQEDSAVYLCASSLGGSVWEGLQYFGPGTRLTVL.

This chain links TRBV9 with TRBJ1-1; D remains unclear. From germline, CDR1 is SGDLS and CDR2 YYNGEE. The V gene lost 3 bases and the J gene lost 3 bases, with 12 bases spanning the gap. The CDR3 has 14 amino acids. The CDR3 is CASSDSIGDTEAFF. CDR3 in DNA: TGTGCCAGCAGCGATAGTATCGGGGACACTGAAGCTTTCTTT.

In its sample, this clonotype was seen many times. The V call is TRBV10-3, the J call TRBJ2-1; D gene uncertain. In germline, CDR1 is ENHRY, CDR2 SYGVKD. V was pared by 4 bases and J by 0 bases, with 7 bases between. The CDR3 spans 14 residues. The CDR3 protein is CAISAQSSYNEQFF. CDR3 bases: TGTGCCATCAGTGCTCAGAGCTCCTACAATGAGCAGTTCTTC.

V is TRBV27 and J is TRBJ2-5; 9 bases agree with TRBD1. Germline V gene lookup returns CDR1 MNHEY and CDR2 SMNVEV (reference sequence). The J segment lost 3 bases and the V segment lost 5 bases, leaving 13 bases of the junction unmatched. The CDR3 runs 17 residues. The CDR3 nucleotides read TGTGCCAGCAGTACCCGTGCTGGGGGACAGGGAAAAGAGACCCAGTACTTC. Encoded protein: CASSTRAGGQGKETQYF.

Written as DNA, the CDR3 is TGCAGTGTTCCGGGACCCGCCACAGATACGCAGTATTTT. It is translated as CSVPGPATDTQYF. This chain joins TRBV20-1 and TRBJ2-3; D is possibly TRBD1 or TRBD2 (5 bases each). The CDR3 runs 13 residues. Germline CDR1 DFQATT, CDR2 SNEGSKA (reference sequence). Trimming shortened V by 7 bases and J by 2 bases, and 13 bases separated the two germline ends.

The genes are TRBV10-3 and TRBJ1-3; D gene unclear. There are 14 residues in the CDR3. The V and J ends lost 6 bases and 0 bases respectively, with 9 bases between them. In germline, CDR1 is ENHRY, CDR2 SYGVKD. The CDR3 loop reads CAIRASFSGNTIYF. For the CDR3, the DNA is TGTGCCATCAGGGCCTCTTTCTCTGGAAACACCATATATTTT.

The chain joins TRBV5-1 to TRBJ2-7; D gene ambiguous. This CDR3 spans 11 amino acids. Trimming stripped 0 bases from V and 11 bases from J, with 9 bases between. Germline CDR1 and CDR2: SGHRS and YFSETQ. DNA of the CDR3: TGCGCCAGCAGCTTGGACCGCCGTGAGTACTTC. Translating gives CASSLDRREYF. Full variable domain (missing parts from reference TRBV5-1 and TRBJ2-7): KAGVTQTPRYLIKTRGQQVTLSCSPISGHRSVSWYQQTPGQGLQFLFEYFSETQRNKGNFPGRFSGRQFSNSRSEMNVSTLELGDSALYLCASSLDRREYFGPGTRLTVT.

This chain uses TRBV15 with TRBJ2-3, with D unclear. Germline V gene sequence: CDR1 LNHNV, CDR2 YYDKDF (reference sequence). Trimming left V 1 base short and J 3 bases short, with 5 bases between. This CDR3 is built from 13 residues. The CDR3: CATSRVFTDTQYF. CDR3 DNA: TGTGCCACCAGCAGAGTGTTTACAGATACGCAGTATTTT.

The chain joins TRBV29-1 to TRBJ1-2; D gene uncertain. With 3 bases removed from V and 4 bases from J, the gap between germline ends came to 12 bases. Germline V gives CDR1 SQVTM, CDR2 ANQGSEA. The CDR3 is made up of 13 amino acids. CDR3 amino acids: CSVESRLAYGYTF. CDR3 in DNA: TGCAGCGTTGAGTCCCGCTTGGCCTATGGCTACACCTTC.

This clonotype was counted a few times. J is TRBJ1-4 and V is TRBV7-8; 10 positions match TRBD1. This CDR3 is 16 amino acids long. V shed 4 bases and J 4 bases; nucleotides not matched to a gene: 6. Germline V gene sequence: CDR1 SGHVS, CDR2 FQNEAQ. CDR3 residues: CASSSDRGFYNEKLFF. CDR3 coding DNA: TGTGCCAGCAGCTCGGACAGGGGGTTTTATAATGAAAAACTGTTTTTT.

This clonotype was counted ten times or more. The V gene is TRBV29-1, the J gene TRBJ2-3; D is perhaps TRBD1 (5 bases). Germline lookup yields CDR1 SQVTM and CDR2 ANQGSEA. The CDR3 runs 12 residues. Trimming left V 3 bases short and J 6 bases short, with 10 bases between. CDR3 nucleotide sequence: TGCAGCGTTGAGCAGGGAACCGATACGCAGTATTTT. Protein sequence: CSVEQGTDTQYF.